The rows below give T cell receptor beta chains drawn from one sample of a study of cytomegalovirus exposure and HLA in healthy donors. The method was immunoSEQ multiplex PCR; TCRdb's version includes in-frame clones alone and lacks a portion of them. The sample consists of 180,000 or so clones, 77% of them appearing once. Material: PBMCs. Receptors were obtained from a woman aged 60-75 years in good health and CMV-seropositive. CDR3s include the opening cysteine and the closing phenylalanine or tryptophan. A D gene is named only where the DNA matches it firmly. Clone sizes are given selectively: once, few, many, or a class where the clone is expanded.

J gene	D gene	V gene	clone size	CDR3 DNA	CDR3 protein
TRBJ1-1	TRBD1	TRBV9	.	TGTGCCAGCAGCCCGTCGGACAGGGATACTGAAGCTTTCTTT	CASSPSDRDTEAFF
TRBJ2-5	.	TRBV7-3	few	TGTGCCAGCAGGGGCAGCGCGGAGGGTTGGCAGTACTTC	CASRGSAEGWQYF
TRBJ2-1	.	TRBV27	.	TGTGCCAGCAGTTTACGACCGGGAAACAATGAGCAGTTCTTC	CASSLRPGNNEQFF
TRBJ1-1	.	TRBV6-5	once	TGTGCCAGCAGTTACTCCTTTAACAGACCGAACACTGAAGCTTTCTTT	CASSYSFNRPNTEAFF
TRBJ2-5	TRBD2	TRBV19	.	TGTGCCAGTAGTATAGTGGGGGGACTAGCGGGTGAGACCCAGTACTTC	CASSIVGGLAGETQYF
TRBJ1-6	.	TRBV6-5	.	TGTGCCAGCAGACAATATAATTCACCCCTCCACTTT	CASRQYNSPLHF
TRBJ1-1	TRBD1	TRBV6-1	.	TGTGCCAGCAGTGACGGGACAGGGGACACTGAAGCTTTCTTT	CASSDGTGDTEAFF
TRBJ1-2	TRBD1	TRBV27	.	TGTGCCAGCAGTTTATCCCCGACAGGGGGCGTCTATGGCTACACCTTC	CASSLSPTGGVYGYTF
TRBJ2-6	.	TRBV14	.	TGTGCCAGCAGCCAAGTATCGGCGACTGGGGCCAACGGCCTGACTTTC	CASSQVSATGANGLTF
TRBJ2-1	TRBD2	TRBV7-9	.	TGTGCCAGCAGCTCCCGACTAGCGAAACGCAATGAGCAGTTCTTC	CASSSRLAKRNEQFF
TRBJ2-3	TRBD2	TRBV9	.	TGTGCCAGCAGCGTAGGGCGGGGGGGCACGACAGATACGCAGTATTTT	CASSVGRGGTTDTQYF
TRBJ2-3	.	TRBV23-1	.	TGCGCCAGCAGTCATTGGAGCCTCAGCACAGATACGCAGTATTTT	CASSHWSLSTDTQYF
TRBJ2-1	.	TRBV5-1	.	TGCGCCAGCAGATTGGGACATACAATCAATGAGCAGTTCTTC	CASRLGHTINEQFF
TRBJ2-7	TRBD1	TRBV6-5	.	TGTGCCAGCAGCCCAGATACGGGACAGGGCTACGAGCAGTACTTC	CASSPDTGQGYEQYF
TRBJ1-1	TRBD1	TRBV7-9	.	TGTGCCAGCAGCTTAGCAGGGGGCAGGACTGAAGCTTTCTTT	CASSLAGGRTEAFF
TRBJ1-2	.	TRBV9	.	TGTGCCAGCAGCGCGGTCGGAGGGAATAACTATGGCTACACCTTC	CASSAVGGNNYGYTF
TRBJ2-2	TRBD1	TRBV7-2	.	TGTGCCAGCAATACGGGACAGACAATCACCGGGGAGCTGTTTTTT	CASNTGQTITGELFF
TRBJ1-5	TRBD1	TRBV7-9	.	TGTGCCAGCAGCTTAACTCAGGGGGCTTTGAATCAGCCCCAGCATTTT	CASSLTQGALNQPQHF
TRBJ1-2	.	TRBV28	.	TGTGCCAGCACCGCCCAAGGGGCGGCCTATGGCTACACCTTC	CASTAQGAAYGYTF
TRBJ1-5	.	TRBV28	.	TGTGCCAGCAGTACCAGGATGCCCCAGCATTTT	CASSTRMPQHF
TRBJ1-2	.	TRBV6-5	.	TGTGCCAGCAGAGAACAGGGCTACTATGGCTACACCTTC	CASREQGYYGYTF
TRBJ2-2	TRBD2	TRBV7-2	.	TGTGCCAGCCCTCGGCGCGGGGGGATGAGCACCGGGGAGCTGTTTTTT	CASPRRGGMSTGELFF
TRBJ2-7	TRBD2	TRBV6-6	few	TGTGCCAGCACTCCAGACCGGGGGGGGTCGGCCGAGCAGTACTTC	CASTPDRGGSAEQYF
TRBJ2-6	.	TRBV5-6	.	TGTGCCAGCAGCTTCCGCAGGGTTGGGGCCAACGGCCTGACTTTC	CASSFRRVGANGLTF
TRBJ2-7	.	TRBV21-1	.	TGTGCCAGCAGCACCCAGGGATTCGGGCAGTACTTC	CASSTQGFGQYF
TRBJ2-4	TRBD1	TRBV6-1	.	TGTGCCAGCAAACAGGACAGGGGGCGAGGGAGCAGTCAGTACTTC	CASKQDRGRGSSQYF
TRBJ1-6	TRBD1	TRBV30	.	TGTGCCTGGACCCGCCGGGTGGGACAGGAGAGCTCCTATAATTCACCCCTCCACTTT	CAWTRRVGQESSYNSPLHF
TRBJ2-7	.	TRBV5-6	once	TGTGCCAGCAGCCCGACTAGTTCCTACGAGCAGTACTTC	CASSPTSSYEQYF
TRBJ2-1	.	TRBV1	few	TGCACCAGCAGCCACCCCACGTGCGATGAGCAGTTCTTC	CTSSHPTCDEQFF
TRBJ2-1	TRBD2	TRBV6-6	.	TGTGCCAGCAGCCGAAGGACTAGCAGCGATGAGCAGTTCTTC	CASSRRTSSDEQFF
TRBJ2-1	TRBD2	TRBV28	.	TGTGCCAGCAGTCCCGGGACTAGCGGATACAATGAGCAGTTCTTC	CASSPGTSGYNEQFF
TRBJ2-5	TRBD2	TRBV7-6	.	TGTGCCAGCAGCTTCTCGCTAGCGGGGGGCGGGGGAGAGACCCAGTACTTC	CASSFSLAGGGGETQYF
TRBJ1-4	.	TRBV4-2	.	TGTGCCAGCAGCCAAGATGGGGGGACGGCAGCGGAAAAACTGTTTTTT	CASSQDGGTAAEKLFF
TRBJ2-3	.	TRBV4-1	.	TGCGCCAGCAGCCAAGAAGGTTACAGGGTGGGGGATACGCAGTATTTT	CASSQEGYRVGDTQYF
TRBJ1-2	TRBD1	TRBV28	.	TGTGCCAGCAGTTTTGGTCTGGGACAGGGAAACTATGGCTACACCTTC	CASSFGLGQGNYGYTF
TRBJ2-5	.	TRBV6-6	.	TGTGCCAGCAGTTCGTCGGAGACCCAGTACTTC	CASSSSETQYF
TRBJ1-2	.	TRBV7-2	.	TGTGCCAGCAGACCCACAGGGTCTAACTATGGCTACACCTTC	CASRPTGSNYGYTF
TRBJ2-3	.	TRBV5-1	.	TGCGCCAGCAGTCGGGGGGCGTTAGATGATACGCAGTATTTT	CASSRGALDDTQYF
TRBJ2-7	.	TRBV5-1	.	TGCGCCAGCAGCCGAGACTATGCCGTTGGGGACGAGCAGTACTTC	CASSRDYAVGDEQYF
TRBJ2-3	.	TRBV5-1	.	TGCGCCAGCAGCTTGGAGGGGGTGCGAGATACGCAGTATTTT	CASSLEGVRDTQYF
TRBJ2-7	TRBD2	TRBV4-2	.	TGTGCCAGCAGCCAACTTCTTGCGGGGGGGGAGCAGTACTTC	CASSQLLAGGEQYF
TRBJ2-3	.	TRBV27	once	TGTGCCAGCAGGCCGACAGGCACAGATACGCAGTATTTT	CASRPTGTDTQYF
TRBJ1-2	.	TRBV7-2	.	TGTGCCAGCAGTTTCGGGAACTATGGCTACACCTTC	CASSFGNYGYTF
TRBJ1-4	.	TRBV6-1	.	TGTGCCAGCAGTGAGCTGTCGGGGTCTCTTGCAACTAATGAAAAACTGTTTTTT	CASSELSGSLATNEKLFF
TRBJ2-3	.	TRBV6-6	.	TGTGCCAGCAGTTGGGAGGGGGATAACACAGATACGCAGTATTTT	CASSWEGDNTDTQYF
TRBJ2-5	TRBD2	TRBV4-3	.	TGCGCCAGCAGCCAAAGTCGCCTAGCGGGGAGTGAGACCCAGTACTTC	CASSQSRLAGSETQYF
TRBJ1-2	TRBD1	TRBV7-9	few	TGTGCCAGCAGCTTTGCCCGGGACAGGTCCGGCTATGGCTACACCTTC	CASSFARDRSGYGYTF
TRBJ1-5	.	TRBV28	once	TGTGCCAGCAGTGCCCGGGTTCAGCCCCAGCATTTT	CASSARVQPQHF
TRBJ1-6	TRBD1	TRBV27	.	TGTGCCAGCAGTCCACGGGACAGTTCACCCCTCCACTTT	CASSPRDSSPLHF
TRBJ1-2	TRBD1	TRBV6-5	.	TGTGCCAGCAGTTCCCGGACAGGGGGCGCGCGAGGCTACACCTTC	CASSSRTGGARGYTF
TRBJ2-2	TRBD2	TRBV7-8	.	TGTGCCAGCAGCTTAGTAGGAGGGGCAGCGGGGTCGAACACCGGGGAGCTGTTTTTT	CASSLVGGAAGSNTGELFF
TRBJ2-1	.	TRBV30	.	TGTGCCTCCTATAGCTACAATGAGCAGTTCTTC	CASYSYNEQFF
TRBJ2-3	.	TRBV10-3	.	TGTGCCATCAAGAGTAGCGAGGGCACAGATACGCAGTATTTT	CAIKSSEGTDTQYF
TRBJ2-7	TRBD2	TRBV28	.	TGTGCCAGCAGTTCCTCCCGACTAGCGGGAGCTTTCCACGAGCAGTACTTC	CASSSSRLAGAFHEQYF
TRBJ2-1	TRBD2	TRBV2	.	TGTGCCAGTTCGGGACTAGCGGGGCAGTTCTTC	CASSGLAGQFF
TRBJ2-7	.	TRBV28	.	TGTGCCAGCAGTCGAGATTACGAGCAGTACTTC	CASSRDYEQYF
TRBJ2-7	TRBD2	TRBV4-1	.	TGCGCCAGCAGCCACAGCGGGAGAGTCCCCTACGAGCAGTACTTC	CASSHSGRVPYEQYF
TRBJ2-2	.	TRBV27	.	TGTGCCAGCTCGACCAGGCGAGACACCGGGGAGCTGTTTTTT	CASSTRRDTGELFF
TRBJ2-6	.	TRBV28	.	TGTGCCAGCAAAACAGGCTCTGGGGCCAACGGCCTGACTTTC	CASKTGSGANGLTF
TRBJ2-1	TRBD2	TRBV7-3	.	TGTGCCAGCAGCGCGTACGGGACTAGCGTTACCTCCTACAATGAGCAGTTCTTC	CASSAYGTSVTSYNEQFF